This TCR beta chain was identified during a study of T cell clones after liver transplantation. Study-level information: Immunosuppression withdrawal was tried within 2 years after liver transplantation in this trial. As an antigen-independent comparator, third-party-reactive TCRbeta sequences came from pre-transplant mixed lymphocyte reactions.

Unstimulated PBMCs were sorted into CD3+CD4+ and CD3+CD8+ populations. The CDR3 contains 11 residues. CDR1 and CDR2 from the germline V gene are SGHDT and YYEEEE. Trimming stripped 3 bases from V and 5 bases from J, with 6 bases between. Data came from immunoSEQ multiplex PCR; TCRdb stores just in-frame clones and leaves some out. Of 15,000 to 20,000 clones in the sample, more than 75% are singletons; the top ten hold around 40%. Whole-study results and caveats: Migration into the graft, not deletion, may explain lost graft donor-reactive T cells.

As for this clone: The antigen is unknown.

The chain links TRBV5-6 to TRBJ2-7, with D perhaps matching TRBD2 (5 bases). The specimen comprised CD8+ T cells from blood, sampled about 50 months after liver transplant. The clonotype comes from a human patient who received a liver transplant. Some T cells may arise from the graft donor. The CDR3 is CASSWGDEQYF. CDR3 DNA sequence: TGTGCCAGCAGCTGGGGAGACGAGCAGTACTTC. Based on the CDR3 plus reference TRBV5-6 and TRBJ2-7, the full variable domain is DAGVTQSPTHLIKTRGQQVTLRCSPKSGHDTVSWYQQALGQGPQFIFQYYEEEERQRGNFPDRFSGHQFPNYSSELNVNALLLGDSALYLCASSWGDEQYFGPGTRLTVT.